Below, one TCR beta chain is given with its context. Libraries were prepared by immunoSEQ multiplex PCR; TCRdb keeps only in-frame clonotypes and omits some of them. The repertoire holds about 2.3 million clones, with about 90% as singletons. This entry comes from a study of shared clonotypes between healthy human individuals. The TCR was taken from a man aged 18 to 29 in good health. Some clones in this sample may be carry-over from other donors' samples. The sequenced sample was naive CD4+ T cells from PBMCs. The sample's subset: CD45RA+ positively selected.

CDR3 sequence reads: CASSWGLAGGGEQFF. CDR3 in DNA: TGTGCCAGCAGCTGGGGACTAGCGGGAGGCGGTGAGCAGTTCTTC. The chain couples TRBV5-6 to TRBJ2-1; TRBD2 matches at 15 bases. Germline trimming cut 3 bases from V and 9 bases from J; bases unmatched to any gene: 4. There are 15 residues in the CDR3. The germline V gene has CDR1 SGHDT and CDR2 YYEEEE. Full variable domain (remainder filled in from reference TRBV5-6 and TRBJ2-1): DAGVTQSPTHLIKTRGQQVTLRCSPKSGHDTVSWYQQALGQGPQFIFQYYEEEERQRGNFPDRFSGHQFPNYSSELNVNALLLGDSALYLCASSWGLAGGGEQFFGPGTRLTVL.